The sequence of this T cell receptor beta chain was determined in a study of cytomegalovirus exposure and HLA in healthy donors. PCR amplification relied on 60 Vbeta primers (plus 13 Jbeta primers). Profiled with immunoSEQ multiplex PCR; TCRdb holds only in-frame clones, not every one. The repertoire includes about 160,000 clones, less than 80% of them detected once, and more than 4% sits in the top ten. The source material was PBMCs. This TCR came from a man aged 40-55 years in good health and CMV-seronegative.

The CDR3 region is CASSLVRLSSPLHF. The CDR3 DNA reads as TGTGCCAGCAGCTTAGTCAGGTTAAGTTCACCCCTCCACTTT. The chain employs TRBV11-2 and TRBJ1-6; D is undetermined. The CDR3 covers 14 residues. Germline lookup yields CDR1 SGHAT and CDR2 FQNNGV. V lost 1 base to trimming and J lost 9 bases, with 10 bases between them.